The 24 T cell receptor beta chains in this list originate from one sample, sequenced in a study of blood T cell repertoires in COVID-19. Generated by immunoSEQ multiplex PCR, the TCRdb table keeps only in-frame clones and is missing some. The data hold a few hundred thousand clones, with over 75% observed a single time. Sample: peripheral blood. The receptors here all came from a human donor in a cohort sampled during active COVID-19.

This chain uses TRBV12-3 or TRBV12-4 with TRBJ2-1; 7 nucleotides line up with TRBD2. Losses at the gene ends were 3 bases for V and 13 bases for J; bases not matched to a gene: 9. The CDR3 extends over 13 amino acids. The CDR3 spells CASSFIRRERQFF. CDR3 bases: TGTGCCAGCAGTTTTATAAGGCGGGAGCGTCAGTTCTTC.

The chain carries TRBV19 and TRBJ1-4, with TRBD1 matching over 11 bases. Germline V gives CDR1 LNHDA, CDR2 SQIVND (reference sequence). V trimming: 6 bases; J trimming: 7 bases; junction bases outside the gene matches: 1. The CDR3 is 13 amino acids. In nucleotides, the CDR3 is TGTGCCAGTAGGGGGACAGGGGGTGAAAAACTGTTTTTT. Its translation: CASRGTGGEKLFF.

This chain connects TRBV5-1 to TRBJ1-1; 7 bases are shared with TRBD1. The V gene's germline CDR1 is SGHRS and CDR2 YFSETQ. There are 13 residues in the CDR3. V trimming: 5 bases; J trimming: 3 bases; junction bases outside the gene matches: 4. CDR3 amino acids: CASRTGTDTEAFF. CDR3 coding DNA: TGCGCCAGCAGGACAGGGACCGACACTGAAGCTTTCTTT.

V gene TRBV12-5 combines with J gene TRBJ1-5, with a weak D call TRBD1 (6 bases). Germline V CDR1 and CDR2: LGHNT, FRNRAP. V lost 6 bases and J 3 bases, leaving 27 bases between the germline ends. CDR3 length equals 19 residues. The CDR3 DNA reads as TGTGCTAGTGGCCACATAGAAAAGAACAGGGTGTTGAACAATCAGCCCCAGCATTTT. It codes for CASGHIEKNRVLNNQPQHF.

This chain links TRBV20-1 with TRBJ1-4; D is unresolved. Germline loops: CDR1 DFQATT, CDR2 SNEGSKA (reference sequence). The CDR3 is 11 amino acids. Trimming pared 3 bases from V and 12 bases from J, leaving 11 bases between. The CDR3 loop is CSARAVDQLFF. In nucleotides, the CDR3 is TGCAGTGCTAGGGCGGTAGACCAACTGTTTTTT.

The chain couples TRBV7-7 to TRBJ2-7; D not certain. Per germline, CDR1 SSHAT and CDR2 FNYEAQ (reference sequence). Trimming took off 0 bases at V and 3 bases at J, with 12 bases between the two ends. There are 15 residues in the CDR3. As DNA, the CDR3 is TGTGCCAGCAGCTTAGCTGCAGGTTCGCACTACGAGCAGTACTTC. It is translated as CASSLAAGSHYEQYF.

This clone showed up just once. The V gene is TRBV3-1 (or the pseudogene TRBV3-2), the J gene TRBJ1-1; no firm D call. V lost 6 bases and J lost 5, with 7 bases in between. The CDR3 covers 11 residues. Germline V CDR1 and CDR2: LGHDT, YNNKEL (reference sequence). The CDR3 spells CASRGRTEAFF. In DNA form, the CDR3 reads TGTGCCAGCAGAGGGAGGACTGAAGCTTTCTTT.

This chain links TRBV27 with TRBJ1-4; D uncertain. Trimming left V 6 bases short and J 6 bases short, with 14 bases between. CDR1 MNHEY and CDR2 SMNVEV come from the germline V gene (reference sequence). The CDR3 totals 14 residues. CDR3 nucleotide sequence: TGTGCCAGCAGGGTATCAGGATACTATGAAAAACTGTTTTTT. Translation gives CASRVSGYYEKLFF.

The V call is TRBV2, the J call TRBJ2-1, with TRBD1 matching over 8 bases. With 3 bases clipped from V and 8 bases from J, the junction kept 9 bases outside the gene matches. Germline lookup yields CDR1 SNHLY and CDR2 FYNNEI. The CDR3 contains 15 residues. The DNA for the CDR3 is TGTGCCAGCAGTGATTGGGCAGGGGGCTCGGATGAGCAGTTCTTC. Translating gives CASSDWAGGSDEQFF.

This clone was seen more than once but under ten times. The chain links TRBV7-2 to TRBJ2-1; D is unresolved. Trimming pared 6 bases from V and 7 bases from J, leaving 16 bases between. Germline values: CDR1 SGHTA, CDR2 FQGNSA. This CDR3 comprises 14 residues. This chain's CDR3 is CASSHKNPENEQFF. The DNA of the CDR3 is TGTGCCAGCAGTCATAAAAACCCGGAGAATGAGCAGTTCTTC.

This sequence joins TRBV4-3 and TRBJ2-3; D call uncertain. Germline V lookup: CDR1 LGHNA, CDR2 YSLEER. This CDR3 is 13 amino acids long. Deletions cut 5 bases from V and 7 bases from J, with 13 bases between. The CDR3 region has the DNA TGCGCCAGCAGCAGCCGAACCTCACATACGCAGTATTTT. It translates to CASSSRTSHTQYF.

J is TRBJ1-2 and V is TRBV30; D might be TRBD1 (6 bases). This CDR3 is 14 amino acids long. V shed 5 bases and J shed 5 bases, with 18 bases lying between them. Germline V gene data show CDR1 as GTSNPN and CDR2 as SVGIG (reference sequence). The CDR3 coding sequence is TGTGCCTGGCGCCCGGGGGGCGGGGTGTATGGCTACACCTTC. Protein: CAWRPGGGVYGYTF.

The DNA for the CDR3 is TGTGCCAGCTCCCCCCCGCCGGGACTAGTGGTGCCCTACGAGCAGTACTTC. It codes for CASSPPPGLVVPYEQYF. The chain carries TRBV18 and TRBJ2-7; 8 nucleotides line up with TRBD2. The CDR3 spans 17 residues. V was clipped by 6 bases and J by 2 bases; unmatched bases: 15. Germline CDR1 KGHSH, CDR2 LQKENI.

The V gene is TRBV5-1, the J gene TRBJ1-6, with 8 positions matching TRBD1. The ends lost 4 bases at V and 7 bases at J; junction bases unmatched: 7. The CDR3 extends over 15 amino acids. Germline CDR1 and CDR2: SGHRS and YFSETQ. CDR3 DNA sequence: TGCGCCAGCAGCACGTCAGGGGGCGCGAATTCACCCCTCCACTTT. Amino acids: CASSTSGGANSPLHF.

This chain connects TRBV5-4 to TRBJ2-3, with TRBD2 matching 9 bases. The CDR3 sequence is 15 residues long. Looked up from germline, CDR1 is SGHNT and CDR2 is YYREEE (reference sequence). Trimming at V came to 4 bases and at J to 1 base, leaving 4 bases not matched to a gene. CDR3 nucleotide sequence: TGTGCCAGCAGCCCCTGGACTAGCGGCACAGATACGCAGTATTTT. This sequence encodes CASSPWTSGTDTQYF.

Written as DNA, the CDR3 is TGTGCCAGCAGTCGGACAGGGATGGGCTACACCTTC. This sequence encodes CASSRTGMGYTF. V gene TRBV12-3 or TRBV12-4 combines with J gene TRBJ1-2; 8 positions match TRBD1. This CDR3 contains 12 residues. The V segment lost 5 bases and the J segment 8 bases; nucleotides outside the gene matches: 4.

As DNA, the CDR3 is TGCGCCACATCGACAGGGGGCCGAGGCGAAGCTTTCTTT. The encoded protein is CATSTGGRGEAFF. The chain employs TRBV5-1 and TRBJ1-1, with 10 bases that match TRBD1. J lost 8 bases, V lost 9 bases, and 10 bases had no gene match. CDR3 length equals 13 residues. From germline, CDR1 is SGHRS and CDR2 YFSETQ.

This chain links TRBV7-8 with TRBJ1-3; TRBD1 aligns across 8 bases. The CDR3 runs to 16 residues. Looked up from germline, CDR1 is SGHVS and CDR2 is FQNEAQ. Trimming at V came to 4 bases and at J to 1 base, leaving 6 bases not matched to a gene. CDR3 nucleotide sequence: TGTGCCAGCAGCTCGGGACAGGCTCAATCTGGAAACACCATATATTTT. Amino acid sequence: CASSSGQAQSGNTIYF.

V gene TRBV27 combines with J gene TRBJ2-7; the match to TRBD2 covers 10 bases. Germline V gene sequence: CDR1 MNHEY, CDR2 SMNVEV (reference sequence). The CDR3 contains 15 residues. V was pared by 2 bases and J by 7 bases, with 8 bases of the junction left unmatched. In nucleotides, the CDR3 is TGTGCCAGCAGTTTAGGTACTAGCGGGACACGAGAGCAGTACTTC. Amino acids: CASSLGTSGTREQYF.

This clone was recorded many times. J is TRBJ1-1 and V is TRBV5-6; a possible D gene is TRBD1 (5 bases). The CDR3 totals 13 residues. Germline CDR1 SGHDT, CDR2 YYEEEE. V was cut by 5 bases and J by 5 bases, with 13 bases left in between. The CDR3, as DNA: TGTGCCAGCAGGGGACTTCGGGGGACTGAAGCTTTCTTT. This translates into CASRGLRGTEAFF.

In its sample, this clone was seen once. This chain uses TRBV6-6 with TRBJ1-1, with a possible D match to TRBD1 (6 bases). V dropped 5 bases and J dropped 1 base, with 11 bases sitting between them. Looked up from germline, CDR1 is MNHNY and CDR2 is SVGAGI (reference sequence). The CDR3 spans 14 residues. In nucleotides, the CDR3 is TGTGCCAGCAGTCCTAGGGGGAAGAACACTGAAGCTTTCTTT. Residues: CASSPRGKNTEAFF.

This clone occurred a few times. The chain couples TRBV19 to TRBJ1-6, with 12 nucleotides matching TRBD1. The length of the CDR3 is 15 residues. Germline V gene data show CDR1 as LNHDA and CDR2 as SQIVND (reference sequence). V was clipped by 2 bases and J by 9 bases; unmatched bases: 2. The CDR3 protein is CASSIRGQGASPLHF. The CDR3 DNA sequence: TGTGCCAGTAGTATAAGGGGACAGGGGGCTTCACCCCTCCACTTT.

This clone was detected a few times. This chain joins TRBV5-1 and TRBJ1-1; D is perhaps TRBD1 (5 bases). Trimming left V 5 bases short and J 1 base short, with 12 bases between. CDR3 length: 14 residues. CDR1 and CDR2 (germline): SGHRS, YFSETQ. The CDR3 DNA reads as TGCGCCAGCAGGACAGTCCTAGGGAACACTGAAGCTTTCTTT. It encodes CASRTVLGNTEAFF. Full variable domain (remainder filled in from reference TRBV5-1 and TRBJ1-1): KAGVTQTPRYLIKTRGQQVTLSCSPISGHRSVSWYQQTPGQGLQFLFEYFSETQRNKGNFPGRFSGRQFSNSRSEMNVSTLELGDSALYLCASRTVLGNTEAFFGQGTRLTVV.

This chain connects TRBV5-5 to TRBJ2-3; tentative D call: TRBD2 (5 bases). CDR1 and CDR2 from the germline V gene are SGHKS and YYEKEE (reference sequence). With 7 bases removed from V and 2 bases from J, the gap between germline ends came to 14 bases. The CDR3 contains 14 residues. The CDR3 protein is CASRLGGATDTQYF. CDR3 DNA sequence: TGTGCCAGCCGTCTCGGAGGCGCCACAGATACGCAGTATTTT.